This section outlines one T cell receptor (beta chain) sequence together with its context. These data belong to a study of blood T cell repertoires in COVID-19. Across the study: The United States, Italy and Spain supplied acute and convalescent COVID-19 samples. PBMCs, B-cell-depleted T cells, or T cells provided the cDNA or gDNA that made up the material.

CDR1 LNHDA and CDR2 SQIVND come from the germline V gene (reference sequence). V was cut by 6 bases and J by 8 bases, with 19 bases left in between. The CDR3 totals 14 residues. Methods used by the authors: Nucleated cell number was recorded as an estimate derived from reference gene primer amplification. Clones were read by immunoSEQ multiplex PCR, and TCRdb kept only the in-frame ones, dropping some. V, J and clone size are those of that table, while D and trimming were read from the DNA. This table holds 50,000 to 80,000 clones, roughly 86% found once. This receptor was identified in a man aged 45 to 65 with active COVID-19. Source material: peripheral blood. The gene calls are TRBV19 and TRBJ1-2; tentative D call: TRBD1 (5 bases). This CDR3 reads CASSGGGLRGGYTF. CDR3 coding DNA: TGTGCCAGTAGCGGGGGAGGCCTGAGAGGGGGCTACACCTTC. Filled out from reference TRBV19 and TRBJ1-2, the complete variable domain reads DGGITQSPKYLFRKEGQNVTLSCEQNLNHDAMYWYRQDPGQGLRLIYYSQIVNDFQKGDIAEGYSVSREKKESFPLTVTSAQKNPTAFYLCASSGGGLRGGYTFGSGTRLTVV.